This T cell receptor beta chain was identified during a study of T cells in Graves' hyperthyroidism and ophthalmopathy. CDR3 length: 14 amino acids. The germline CDR1 and CDR2 sequences are DFQATT and SNEGSKA (reference sequence). J was trimmed by 1 base and V by 3 bases; bases with no gene match: 4. Whole-study results and caveats: Blood shared most expanded thyroid clonotypes above 0.001.

The table lists this clonotype with many counts. Antigen: not known. There were TCR beta CDR3 regions amplified from RNA transcripts. A first-round RT-PCR of the TCR CDR3 used the HTBI primer set. TCRdb fed the multiplex PCR reads into MiXCR, producing one record per CDR3 protein. This table has more than 300,000 distinct CDR3 sequences, roughly 20% appearing once. Diagnosis relied on clinical symptoms, serum thyroxine and TRAb, thyroid ultrasound and orbital computed tomography. More than 8.5 ml of fresh peripheral blood supplied the PBMCs. This sequence originates from a man aged 18 to 29 with Graves' ophthalmopathy. This sequence joins TRBV20-1 and TRBJ1-2; TRBD1 aligns across 8 bases. What was sequenced was blood. CDR3 sequence (DNA): TGCAGTGCTAGGGGGACAGGTTTTAACTATGGCTACACCTTC. Translation: CSARGTGFNYGYTF.